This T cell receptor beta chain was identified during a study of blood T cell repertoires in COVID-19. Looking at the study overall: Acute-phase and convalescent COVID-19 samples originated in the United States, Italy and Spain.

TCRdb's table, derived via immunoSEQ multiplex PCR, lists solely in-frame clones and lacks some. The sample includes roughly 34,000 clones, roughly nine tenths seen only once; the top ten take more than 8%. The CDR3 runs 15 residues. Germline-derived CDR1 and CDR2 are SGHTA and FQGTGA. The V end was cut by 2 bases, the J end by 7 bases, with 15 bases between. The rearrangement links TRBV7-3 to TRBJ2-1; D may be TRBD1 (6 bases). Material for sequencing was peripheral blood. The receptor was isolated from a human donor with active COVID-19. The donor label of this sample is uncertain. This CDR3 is CASSLATQGWNEQFF. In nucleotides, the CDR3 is TGTGCCAGCAGCTTAGCCACTCAGGGGTGGAATGAGCAGTTCTTC.